This passage covers 2 T cell receptor beta chains from one sample sequenced in a study of blood T cell repertoires in COVID-19. Measured with immunoSEQ multiplex PCR; TCRdb has only the in-frame clones, and not every one. The sample lists about 120,000 clones; around 91% were seen once. Sequences were obtained from peripheral blood. These receptors were obtained from a man between 65 and 85 years old with active or convalescent COVID-19.

V is TRBV10-3 and J is TRBJ2-5; TRBD2 might be the D (6 bases). The length of the CDR3 is 16 residues. The V gene's germline CDR1 is ENHRY and CDR2 SYGVKD. Trimming left V 0 bases short and J 7 bases short, with 18 bases between. CDR3 coding DNA: TGTGCCATCAGTGAGTCAGGGACTGGGGTGGCCGGGACCCAGTACTTC. It translates to CAISESGTGVAGTQYF.

The chain recombines TRBV6-4 with TRBJ2-2; TRBD2 matches at 11 bases. The junction had 5 bases not matched to a gene; V was cut back by 6 bases and J by 5 bases. The germline CDR1 and CDR2 sequences are MRHNA and SNTAGT. The CDR3 covers 15 residues. As DNA, the CDR3 is TGTGCCAGCAGCGAGGGACTAGCGGAGACCGGGGAGCTGTTTTTT. Protein product: CASSEGLAETGELFF.